Listed below are T cell receptor beta chains from one sample, sequenced in a study of T-cell reconstitution after alpha-beta-depleted transplantation in children. MiXCR, applied by TCRdb to the PCR reads, yields one record per CDR3 protein. The sample yields approximately 650,000 distinct CDR3 sequences, about an eighth seen once. Specimen: PBMCs, collected before TCRalphabeta/CD19-depleted stem cell transplant. The receptors here all came from a girl aged 2 to 9 with congenital amegakaryocytic thrombocytopenia, due to receive a stem cell transplant. CDR3s include the opening cysteine and the closing phenylalanine or tryptophan. Fields, in order: clone size, D gene, J gene, V gene, CDR3 DNA, CDR3 protein. The D gene is left open where the match is weak. Clone size is not always given. Where it is, it says once, few, many or a class for expanded clones.

>many|TRBD1|TRBJ1-2|TRBV5-1
TGCGCCAGCAGCTTGGCACCCCCGGGACAGGGGGCCGGTGGCTACACCTTC
CASSLAPPGQGAGGYTF
>.|TRBD2|TRBJ2-1|TRBV7-8
TGTGCCAGCAGCTACCGGGACTATCTCTACAATGAGCAGTTCTTC
CASSYRDYLYNEQFF
>.|.|TRBJ2-2|TRBV7-3
TGTGCCAGCAGCTTAACGGACGGGGGGGAGCTGTTTTTT
CASSLTDGGELFF
>many|.|TRBJ2-1|TRBV20-1
TGCAGTGCTAGAGTTGTGAATAGCTTCGATGAGCAGTTCTTC
CSARVVNSFDEQFF
>.|.|TRBJ2-7|TRBV3-1
TGTGCCAGCAGCCAAGGGTTCCGAGCGGAGCAGTACTTC
CASSQGFRAEQYF
>.|.|TRBJ2-2|TRBV5-1
TGCGCCAGCAGCCCACCGACCGACAGGGGGGAGCTGTTTTTT
CASSPPTDRGELFF
>many|.|TRBJ2-5|TRBV20-1
TGCAGTGCAAGTTCGGTTCGGGCGGAGACCCAGTACTTC
CSASSVRAETQYF
>few|TRBD1|TRBJ1-1|TRBV29-1
TGCAGCGTTGTCACGGACAGGGAGTACACTGAAGCTTTCTTT
CSVVTDREYTEAFF
>few|.|TRBJ1-6|TRBV7-2
TGTGCCAGCAGCTCCTACAGGGTCTCGCATTCACCCCTCCACTTT
CASSSYRVSHSPLHF
>few|.|TRBJ2-7|TRBV18
TGTGCCAGCTCACCGAGTTTGGCCGAGCAGTACTTC
CASSPSLAEQYF
>many|.|TRBJ2-7|TRBV12-3/TRBV12-4
TGTGCCAGCAGTTTTGACAGGACCTACGAGCAGTACTTC
CASSFDRTYEQYF
>many|TRBD1|TRBJ2-7|TRBV27
TGTGCCAGCAGTAACCGGGACAGAGCCTTCTACGAGCAGTACTTC
CASSNRDRAFYEQYF
>many|.|TRBJ2-4|TRBV29-1
TGCAGCGTTGACGTCAGGGAGGACATTCAGTACTTC
CSVDVREDIQYF
>.|TRBD1|TRBJ2-4|TRBV5-5
TGTGCCAGCAGCCCTGGCGCAGGGGGCGCGAACATTCAGTACTTC
CASSPGAGGANIQYF
>few|TRBD1|TRBJ2-1|TRBV27
TGTGCCAGCACCACGGGACAGGGGCCCTACAATGAGCAGTTCTTC
CASTTGQGPYNEQFF
>.|TRBD2|TRBJ2-1|TRBV20-1
TGCAGTGCTGATCGGGAGGTCTATGAGCAGTTCTTC
CSADREVYEQFF
>.|TRBD2|TRBJ2-5|TRBV7-9
TGTGCCAGCACCATGGGCACTAGCGGGTACCAAGAGACCCAGTACTTC
CASTMGTSGYQETQYF
>many|.|TRBJ2-2|TRBV20-1
TGCAGTGCTAGAGATCTTGCGGGCCCCGTCGGGGAGCTGTTTTTT
CSARDLAGPVGELFF
>many|.|TRBJ2-2|TRBV6-2/TRBV6-3
TGTGCCAGCAAGTCAGGGCTCGGGGAGCTGTTTTTT
CASKSGLGELFF
>many|.|TRBJ2-3|TRBV6-1
TGTGCCAGCAGGGGGAGCGGGACAGATACGCAGTATTTT
CASRGSGTDTQYF
>few|TRBD2|TRBJ2-1|TRBV20-1
TGCAGTGCTAGAGACCTCATACTAGCGGGAGGATGGGATGAGCAGTTCTTC
CSARDLILAGGWDEQFF
>many|.|TRBJ1-5|TRBV20-1
TGCAGTGCTAGAGCGCAACAGTTCAATCAGCCCCAGCATTTT
CSARAQQFNQPQHF